The rows below give T cell receptor beta chains drawn from one sample of a study of blood T cell repertoires in COVID-19. Method: immunoSEQ multiplex PCR; TCRdb's copy keeps in-frame clones and lacks some. The repertoire holds approximately 53,000 clones, with 65% to 90% as singletons. The sample comprised peripheral blood. Receptors originate from a woman aged 55-69 years with acute or convalescent COVID-19. The CDR3 runs from the conserved cysteine through the conserved F or W. D genes are given only for firm matches. A row's size may be missing; if present it is once, few, many or a size class.

TRBJ2-3 | TRBV28 | NA | NA | CASGGTSTDTQYF | TGTGCCAGCGGCGGCACCAGCACAGATACGCAGTATTTT
TRBJ1-1 | TRBV18 | TRBD1 | NA | CASSPGQGITEAFF | TGTGCCAGCTCACCGGGACAGGGTATAACTGAAGCTTTCTTT
TRBJ1-1 | TRBV10-1 | NA | NA | CASRVAKNTEAFF | TGCGCCAGCCGAGTAGCTAAGAACACTGAAGCTTTCTTT
TRBJ1-1 | TRBV6-5 | TRBD1 | NA | CASRFRGPNTEAFF | TGTGCCAGCAGGTTCAGGGGGCCGAACACTGAAGCTTTCTTT
TRBJ1-1 | TRBV19 | NA | NA | CASSIGHGNTEAFF | TGTGCCAGTAGTATAGGCCACGGGAACACTGAAGCTTTCTTT
TRBJ1-6 | TRBV28 | TRBD1 | NA | CASSRRTGRNSPLHF | TGTGCCAGCAGCCGACGGACAGGGAGGAATTCACCCCTCCACTTT
TRBJ1-1 | TRBV5-8 | NA | NA | CASERDRNTEAFF | TGTGCCAGCGAGAGAGACAGGAACACTGAAGCTTTCTTT
TRBJ2-5 | TRBV29-1 | TRBD2 | NA | CSVRRRLAGYQETQYF | TGCAGCGTCCGCCGTAGACTAGCAGGGTACCAAGAGACCCAGTACTTC
TRBJ1-2 | TRBV21-1 | NA | NA | CASSKQRPGTGGDGYTF | TGTGCCAGCAGCAAACAGCGACCTGGGACAGGGGGAGATGGCTACACCTTC
TRBJ2-7 | TRBV9 | NA | NA | CASSPFDGVSDYEQYF | TGTGCCAGCAGCCCATTTGACGGAGTATCGGACTACGAGCAGTACTTC
TRBJ1-2 | TRBV19 | NA | NA | CASSTTPQALTGYGYTF | TGTGCCAGTAGTACCACCCCACAGGCCCTGACGGGCTATGGCTACACCTTC
TRBJ2-5 | TRBV7-7 | TRBD1 | NA | CASSSGTGNQETQYF | TGTGCTAGCAGCTCAGGGACAGGGAATCAAGAGACCCAGTACTTC
TRBJ1-1 | TRBV5-4 | NA | NA | CASSQKQARGTEAFF | TGTGCCAGCAGCCAGAAGCAGGCACGGGGCACTGAAGCTTTCTTT
TRBJ2-5 | TRBV27 | TRBD1 | NA | CASSLVGGQGAWETQYF | TGTGCCAGCAGTCTGGTTGGGGGACAGGGGGCTTGGGAGACCCAGTACTTC
TRBJ2-3 | TRBV6-5 | NA | NA | CASSSHLRKRTDTQYF | TGTGCCAGCAGTTCCCACCTCAGAAAACGCACAGATACGCAGTATTTT
TRBJ2-5 | TRBV3-1/TRBV3-2 | NA | NA | CASSLSETQYF | TGTGCCAGCAGCCTTAGTGAGACCCAGTACTTC
TRBJ1-5 | TRBV25-1 | NA | NA | CASSPQHGQPQHF | TGTGCCAGCAGTCCGCAACACGGGCAGCCCCAGCATTTT
TRBJ2-2 | TRBV24-1 | TRBD1 | few | CATSEPGQRNGELFF | TGTGCCACCAGTGAGCCGGGACAGAGGAACGGGGAGCTGTTTTTT
TRBJ2-1 | TRBV5-1 | TRBD1 | NA | CASSPGQGVHEQFF | TGCGCCAGCAGCCCGGGACAGGGGGTCCATGAGCAGTTCTTC
TRBJ1-5 | TRBV6-6 | NA | few | CASSYQGGNQPQHF | TGTGCCAGCAGTTATCAGGGTGGCAATCAGCCCCAGCATTTT
TRBJ2-4 | TRBV19 | NA | NA | CASSGAGIAKNIQYF | TGTGCCAGTAGTGGGGCAGGGATAGCCAAAAACATTCAGTACTTC
TRBJ1-1 | TRBV5-1 | TRBD1 | once | CAARTGGQNTEAFF | TGCGCCGCGAGGACAGGGGGCCAAAACACTGAAGCTTTCTTT
TRBJ1-4 | TRBV2 | NA | NA | CASSAEYEKLFF | TGTGCCAGCAGTGCGGAGTATGAAAAACTGTTTTTT
TRBJ1-1 | TRBV15 | NA | NA | CATSRESRTEAFF | TGTGCCACCAGCAGAGAAAGCCGCACTGAAGCTTTCTTT
TRBJ1-6 | TRBV7-9 | NA | few | CASTPREGANSPLHF | TGTGCCAGCACCCCGCGAGAAGGGGCTAATTCACCCCTCCACTTT
TRBJ2-2 | TRBV2 | TRBD1 | NA | CASRQGLGNTGELFF | TGTGCCAGCAGACAGGGGTTGGGGAACACCGGGGAGCTGTTTTTT
TRBJ2-1 | TRBV7-8 | TRBD2 | NA | CASALPPGTSGKRFF | TGTGCCAGCGCCTTACCCCCCGGGACTAGCGGGAAAAGGTTCTTC
TRBJ1-3 | TRBV19 | NA | NA | CASSDRRGSGNTIYF | TGTGCCAGTAGTGACCGGAGGGGCTCTGGAAACACCATATATTTT
TRBJ1-5 | TRBV7-8 | NA | NA | CASSLGGQPQHF | TGTGCCAGCAGCTTAGGCGGACAGCCCCAGCATTTT
TRBJ2-1 | TRBV6-4 | TRBD2 | NA | CASSDGSGRPYNEQFF | TGTGCCAGCAGTGACGGAAGCGGGAGGCCCTACAATGAGCAGTTCTTC
TRBJ1-1 | TRBV6-5 | TRBD1 | few | CASRDRARGTEAFF | TGTGCCAGCAGGGACAGGGCTCGGGGCACTGAAGCTTTCTTT
TRBJ1-6 | TRBV28 | TRBD1 | NA | CASSSPQGVRNYSPLHF | TGTGCCAGCAGTTCCCCGCAGGGGGTAAGAAATTACTCACCCCTCCACTTT
TRBJ1-1 | TRBV10-1 | NA | NA | CASSAGRNTEAFF | TGCGCCAGCAGTGCGGGGAGGAACACTGAAGCTTTCTTT
TRBJ1-2 | TRBV30 | NA | NA | CAWSVLWEDGYTF | TGTGCCTGGAGTGTACTTTGGGAGGATGGCTACACCTTC
TRBJ1-2 | TRBV28 | TRBD1 | NA | CASRDPGQGNPYGYTF | TGTGCCAGCAGGGATCCGGGACAGGGGAATCCCTATGGCTACACCTTC